The present T cell receptor (beta chain) was sequenced within a study of T cell responses to AZD1222 COVID-19 vaccine. The CDR3 covers 17 residues. Looked up from germline, CDR1 is LGHDT and CDR2 is YNNKEL (reference sequence). V was clipped by 5 bases and J by 5 bases, with 22 bases between them. Sequenced by immunoSEQ multiplex PCR; TCRdb stores in-frame clones only, minus some. The data contain 100,000 to 150,000 clones, about 89% of them singletons. The sample in question was peripheral blood, obtained on day 0 of MenACWY control vaccination. The rearrangement links TRBV3-1 (or the pseudogene TRBV3-2) to TRBJ1-5; D gene uncertain. The sequence came from an adult in good health. The CDR3 is CASSGDSPILHHQPQHF. The DNA for the CDR3 is TGTGCCAGCAGCGGCGATAGTCCCATTTTGCATCATCAGCCCCAGCATTTT.